These 8 T cell receptor beta chains originate from one sample sequenced in a study of blood T cell repertoires in COVID-19. Some clones are missing from TCRdb's copy, which holds only in-frame ones; the method was immunoSEQ multiplex PCR. The sample contains over 200,000 clones, 88% of which appear only once. Sequencing was done on a sample of peripheral blood. The receptor source for this set is a man between 35 and 55 years old with acute or convalescent COVID-19.

This chain connects TRBV9 to TRBJ1-6; no reliable D call. Germline V gene lookup returns CDR1 SGDLS and CDR2 YYNGEE. CDR3 length equals 14 residues. Trimming shortened V by 4 bases and J by 8 bases, and 13 bases separated the two germline ends. Written as DNA, the CDR3 is TGTGCCAGCAGCACTTCGACGGGAGATTCACCCCTCCACTTT. This translates into CASSTSTGDSPLHF.

The CDR3 region is CASSDRVQGHSYEQYF. For the CDR3, the DNA is TGTGCCAGTAGCGACAGGGTACAAGGGCACTCCTACGAGCAGTACTTC. The chain recombines TRBV19 with TRBJ2-7; 7 positions match TRBD1. V lost 6 bases to trimming and J lost 0 bases; unmatched junction nucleotides: 11. Germline assignment: CDR1 LNHDA and CDR2 SQIVND (reference sequence). The CDR3 is 16 residues long. Filled out from reference TRBV19 and TRBJ2-7, the complete variable domain reads DGGITQSPKYLFRKEGQNVTLSCEQNLNHDAMYWYRQDPGQGLRLIYYSQIVNDFQKGDIAEGYSVSREKKESFPLTVTSAQKNPTAFYLCASSDRVQGHSYEQYFGPGTRLTVT.

V is TRBV9 and J is TRBJ2-3; TRBD1 aligns across 8 bases. Germline loops: CDR1 SGDLS, CDR2 YYNGEE. V shed 6 bases, J shed 3 bases, and the junction held 3 bases outside the gene matches. The CDR3 runs to 13 residues. The CDR3 sequence: CASTRTGTDTQYF. The CDR3 coding sequence is TGTGCCAGCACGAGGACAGGGACAGATACGCAGTATTTT.

V gene TRBV2 combines with J gene TRBJ2-2; TRBD1 aligns across 8 bases. Trimming removed 7 bases from V and 4 bases from J; junction bases left unmatched: 8. This CDR3 region has 15 residues. Germline assignment: CDR1 SNHLY and CDR2 FYNNEI. In DNA, the CDR3 is TGTGCCAGCAATGGACAGGGCGGAGGCACCGGGGAGCTGTTTTTT. Translated, it gives CASNGQGGGTGELFF.

The chain combines TRBV28 with TRBJ2-5; 12 bases are shared with TRBD2. This CDR3 has 18 residues. V was clipped by 3 bases and J by 3 bases; unmatched bases: 11. Germline lookup yields CDR1 MDHEN and CDR2 SYDVKM. DNA of the CDR3: TGTGCCAGCAGTTTCCCTTCGCACCGACTAGCGGGAGAAGAGACCCAGTACTTC. Protein: CASSFPSHRLAGEETQYF.

This chain uses TRBV29-1 with TRBJ2-1; a weak D match, TRBD2 (5 bases). The CDR3 has 16 amino acids. The germline V and J ends were trimmed by 4 bases and 8 bases, with 24 bases remaining between them. Germline assignment: CDR1 SQVTM and CDR2 ANQGSEA. CDR3 coding DNA: TGCAGCGTTGGCCCCCAACTAGAATCCTCCGTCCATGAGCAGTTCTTC. Protein product: CSVGPQLESSVHEQFF.

CDR3 DNA: TGTGCCAGCAGCTTAGGCGAAGAGACCCAGTACTTC. This translates into CASSLGEETQYF. This sequence joins TRBV7-8 and TRBJ2-5; D not resolved. The germline V gene has CDR1 SGHVS and CDR2 FQNEAQ. The CDR3 runs 12 residues. Trimming removed 1 base at V and 3 bases at J, with 3 bases between.

V and J are TRBV19 and TRBJ1-2; TRBD1 agrees at 10 bases. Germline lookup yields CDR1 LNHDA and CDR2 SQIVND (reference sequence). Trimming cost V 0 bases and J 0 bases; bases outside gene matches: 10. This CDR3 comprises 19 residues. The CDR3 DNA is TGTGCCAGTAGTATAGATTGGACGGGACAGGGGCCAGCTAACTATGGCTACACCTTC. Translation gives CASSIDWTGQGPANYGYTF.